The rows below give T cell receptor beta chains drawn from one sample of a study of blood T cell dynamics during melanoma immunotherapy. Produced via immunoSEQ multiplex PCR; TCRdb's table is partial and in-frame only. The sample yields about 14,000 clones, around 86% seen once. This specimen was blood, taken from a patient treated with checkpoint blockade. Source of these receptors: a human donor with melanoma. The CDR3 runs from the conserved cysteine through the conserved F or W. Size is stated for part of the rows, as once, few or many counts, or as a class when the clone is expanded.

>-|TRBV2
CASSGQGVAHGGELFF
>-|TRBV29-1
CSVGGTGPQHF
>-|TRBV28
CASRRREAFF
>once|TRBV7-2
CASSVPRGGRNQPQHF
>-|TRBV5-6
CASSYGTAGYTF
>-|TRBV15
CATSRARDYEQYF
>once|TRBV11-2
CASSLGSASGASGEQFF
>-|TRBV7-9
CASSLVGPGSDTQYF
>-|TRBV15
CATSRDAISTDTQYF
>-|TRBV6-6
CASSPLGELFF
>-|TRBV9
CASSGEGLLSGELFF
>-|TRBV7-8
CASSSDRGTYEQYF
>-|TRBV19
CASSIGTGGSGYTF
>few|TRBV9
CASAYGGSSGANVLTF
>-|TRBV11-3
CASSLHRSDTQYF
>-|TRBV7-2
CASSIRQIARDTQYF
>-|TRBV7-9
CASSPLALADTGELFF
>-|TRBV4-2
CASSPQAGSTGELFF
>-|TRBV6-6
CASSFGGGKETQYF
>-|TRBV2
CASNRESSYNSPLHF
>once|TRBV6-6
CASSVQGTSGRVEQFF
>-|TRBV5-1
CASSRRTANEKLFF
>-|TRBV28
CASSLSRFADTQYF
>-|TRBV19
CASRPGRSRNTGELFF
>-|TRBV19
CASGYRVSYEQYF
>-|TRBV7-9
CASSLASGGTTYNEQFF
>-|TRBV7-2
CASTSTGTDYTGELFF
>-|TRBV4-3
CASSQDWARGGKENGYTF
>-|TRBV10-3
CAISKTGDDQPQHF
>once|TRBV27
CASTTMGLAGDNEQFF
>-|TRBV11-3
CASSLGPGGTGELFF
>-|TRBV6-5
CASSSPDRGSYEQYF
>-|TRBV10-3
CAISEGLGNTEAFF
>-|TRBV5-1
CASSPAGRGANTEAFF
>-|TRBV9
CASSVARNSGNTIYF
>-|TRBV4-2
CASSQDRSSSYNSPLHF
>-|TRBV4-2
CASSLAGTGSYEQYF
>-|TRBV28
CASTLRGTQYF
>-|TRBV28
CASSLYGYRVHEQYF
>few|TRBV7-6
CASSLFGGGSKDTPETQYF
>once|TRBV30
CAWSSPGTGTGREQYF
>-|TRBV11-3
CASSLSPGRNQPQHF
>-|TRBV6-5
CASSSVTEAFF
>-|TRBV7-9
CASSPGTASGPSTDTQYF
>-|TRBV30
CAWSVWRGRPGPKQFF
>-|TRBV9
CASSVDLISEQYF
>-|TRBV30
CASGQGLLGEQYF
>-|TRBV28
CASSPGTDTYEQYF
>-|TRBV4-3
CASSQEFRGPYEQYF
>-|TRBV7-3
CASSLERQITDTQYF
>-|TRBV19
CASSIGQDNQPQHF